This record concerns one T cell receptor beta chain sequence. This entry belongs to a study of beta chain features in type 1 diabetes. CDR3 length: 13 residues. Germline loops: CDR1 SGHTA, CDR2 FQGNSA. Trimming cost V 3 bases and J 6 bases, with 11 bases left between them. Sequencing targeted expressed TCRB transcripts, as all isolated RNA had been reverse transcribed. Some clones are missing from TCRdb's copy, which holds only in-frame ones; the method was immunoSEQ multiplex PCR. The profile shows approximately 470,000 clones, roughly 31% of them singletons. Sequencing used naive CD4+ T cells from blood. J is TRBJ1-2 and V is TRBV7-2; D gene uncertain. This clonotype was obtained from a man younger than 35 in good health. The CDR3 coding sequence is TGTGCCAGCAGCTTGAGGGTTTACGATGGCTACACCTTC. This sequence encodes CASSLRVYDGYTF.